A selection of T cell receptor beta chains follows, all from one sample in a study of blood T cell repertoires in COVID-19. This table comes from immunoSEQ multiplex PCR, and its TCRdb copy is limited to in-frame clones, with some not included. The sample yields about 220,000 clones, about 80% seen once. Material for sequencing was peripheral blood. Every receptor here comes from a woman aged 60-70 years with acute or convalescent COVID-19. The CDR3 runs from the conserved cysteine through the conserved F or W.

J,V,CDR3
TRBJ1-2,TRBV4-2,CASSQTDQGQVDYGYTF
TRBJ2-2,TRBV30,CAWSRLGITGELFF
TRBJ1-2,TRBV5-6,CASSKSRGGYTF
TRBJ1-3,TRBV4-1,CASSRNTGFGNTIYF
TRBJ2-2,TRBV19,CASTMTGSAGELFF
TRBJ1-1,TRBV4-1,CASSQVGGPDTEAFF
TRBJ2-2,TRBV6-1,CASSEVQRAGELFF
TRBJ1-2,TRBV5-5,CASSGGQGGFNYGYTF
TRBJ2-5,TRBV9,CASSFPLSGQRETQYF
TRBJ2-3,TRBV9,CASSTEGSGRTDTQYF
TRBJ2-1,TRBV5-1,CASSLFRDSYNEQFF
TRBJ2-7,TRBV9,CASSEGTGDYEQYF
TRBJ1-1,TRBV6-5,CASSYSVGGTEAFF
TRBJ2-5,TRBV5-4,CASSSRGKETQYF
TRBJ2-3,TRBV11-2,CASSFRDTQYF
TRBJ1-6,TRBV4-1,CASRAGVNSPLHF
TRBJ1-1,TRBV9,CASSVGTLGTEAFF
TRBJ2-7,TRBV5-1,CASSLGREEQYF